The 16 T cell receptor beta chains given below trace back to one sample, sequenced in a study of shared clonotypes between healthy human individuals. Here immunoSEQ multiplex PCR was the method, and the copy in TCRdb shows in-frame clones only, minus some. The data show approximately 2.5 million clones, around nine tenths seen once. Sequencing used naive CD4+ T cells sorted from blood. Subset specified: CD45RA+ positively selected. These receptors all come from a young man in good health.

Worth noting for this clone: In the same sample, other DNA sequences code for this CDR3. This chain joins TRBV2 and TRBJ2-3; the match to TRBD1 covers 8 bases. Trimming cost V 8 bases and J 2 bases; bases outside gene matches: 3. This CDR3 spans 13 amino acids. The germline CDR1 and CDR2 sequences are SNHLY and FYNNEI. This CDR3 reads CASRQGHTDTQYF. CDR3 sequence (DNA): TGTGCCAGCCGACAGGGGCACACAGATACGCAGTATTTT.

This clone came up once. The rearrangement uses TRBV11-2 and TRBJ1-1, with TRBD1 identical over 10 bases. CDR3 length equals 16 residues. Germline trimming cut 5 bases from V and 5 bases from J; bases unmatched to any gene: 11. Germline V CDR1 and CDR2: SGHAT, FQNNGV. The CDR3 bases are TGTGCCAGCAGCCCCCGTCCCGGGACAGGGGAAACTGAAGCTTTCTTT. As protein: CASSPRPGTGETEAFF.

The V gene is TRBV6-1, the J gene TRBJ1-5, with a tentative D call TRBD1 (6 bases). The CDR3 is 15 residues long. The V end was cut by 8 bases, the J end by 6 bases, with 20 bases between. Per germline, CDR1 MNHNS and CDR2 SASEGT. For the CDR3, the DNA is TGTGCCAGCGGGGGCGGTGGGGCGCTCGGTCAGCCCCAGCATTTT. Protein product: CASGGGGALGQPQHF.

The rearrangement joins TRBV6-6 to TRBJ2-7; 12 positions match TRBD2. CDR1 MNHNY and CDR2 SVGAGI come from the germline V gene (reference sequence). This CDR3 spans 14 amino acids. Trimming cost V 4 bases and J 7 bases; bases outside gene matches: 5. CDR3 DNA: TGTGCCAGCAGTTGGGGGACTAGCGGGCGAGAGCAGTACTTC. Protein product: CASSWGTSGREQYF.

This clone was counted a few times. The chain is built from TRBV29-1 and TRBJ1-1; D gene uncertain. This CDR3 has 13 residues. CDR1 is SQVTM, CDR2 ANQGSEA, per germline. Trimming took off 4 bases at V and 2 bases at J, with 11 bases between the two ends. In DNA form, the CDR3 reads TGCAGCGTTGTAGGACGGTCAAACACTGAAGCTTTCTTT. This codes for CSVVGRSNTEAFF. Looking up the rest from reference TRBV29-1 and TRBJ1-1 gives the full variable domain: SAVISQKPSRDICQRGTSLTIQCQVDSQVTMMFWYRQQPGQSLTLIATANQGSEATYESGFVIDKFPISRPNLTFSTLTVSNMSPEDSSIYLCSVVGRSNTEAFFGQGTRLTVV.

The gene calls are TRBV4-1 and TRBJ2-7, with D perhaps TRBD1 or TRBD2 (5 bases each). V was trimmed by 0 bases and J by 2 bases, leaving 26 bases between them. The CDR3 has 20 amino acids. Germline V gene data show CDR1 as MGHRA and CDR2 as YSYEKL. The CDR3 DNA is TGCGCCAGCAGCCAAGATTTACCGGGCTTGAGGGCAGGGCCCCCCTACGAGCAGTACTTC. It yields the protein CASSQDLPGLRAGPPYEQYF.

Concerning this clone: The identical CDR3 is also encoded by other nucleotide sequences in the sample. The chain combines TRBV30 with TRBJ1-6, with D unresolved. Germline CDR1 and CDR2: GTSNPN and SVGIG (reference sequence). V shed 0 bases and J shed 6 bases, with 3 bases lying between them. This CDR3 comprises 12 residues. The CDR3 bases are TGTGCCTGGAGTGTTGGTAATTCACCCCTCCACTTT. Protein product: CAWSVGNSPLHF.

The J gene is TRBJ1-1, the V gene TRBV6-1; D may be TRBD1 (5 bases). The ends were cut back, 1 base at V and 5 bases at J, with 14 bases in the middle. Germline V gives CDR1 MNHNS, CDR2 SASEGT. This CDR3 comprises 15 residues. The CDR3 is CASSEVSAGITEAFF. The CDR3 coding sequence is TGTGCCAGCAGTGAAGTGAGCGCAGGGATAACTGAAGCTTTCTTT.

This clone was seen a few times. The identical CDR3 is also encoded by other nucleotide sequences in the sample. The chain couples TRBV19 to TRBJ1-6; no clear D gene. The germline CDR1 and CDR2 sequences are LNHDA and SQIVND (reference sequence). Between the trimmed V and J ends, which lost 6 bases and 5 bases, there was a span of 11 bases. The CDR3 runs 14 residues. The CDR3 sequence is CASRHREDNSPLHF. In DNA form, the CDR3 reads TGTGCCAGTAGGCACCGGGAGGATAATTCACCCCTCCACTTT.

Concerning this clone itself: At one boundary the junction diverges from the germline segment, which might be a read error. The rearrangement joins TRBV19 to TRBJ1-2; 10 bases map to TRBD1. The CDR3 has 14 residues. Germline V CDR1 and CDR2: LNHDA, SQIVND (reference sequence). This CDR3 reads CASSDRGPKYGYTF. The CDR3 region has the DNA TGTGCCAGTAGTGACAGGGGGCCTAAGTATGGCTACACCTTC.

The CDR3 DNA reads as TGTGCCATCTCCCCCGGGACAGGGGTGCCGAACACTGAAGCTTTCTTT. Translated: CAISPGTGVPNTEAFF. This sequence joins TRBV28 and TRBJ1-1; 10 positions agree with TRBD1. There are 16 residues in the CDR3. Losses at the gene ends were 10 bases for V and 1 base for J; bases not matched to a gene: 12. Germline lookup yields CDR1 MDHEN and CDR2 SYDVKM.

The rearrangement links TRBV5-1 to TRBJ1-4, with 7 bases matching TRBD1. The CDR3 is 16 amino acids. Germline assignment: CDR1 SGHRS and CDR2 YFSETQ. After removal of 4 bases from V and 2 bases from J, the junction contained 8 bases not matched to a gene. CDR3 sequence reads: CASSPRGGLTNEKLFF. The CDR3 region has the DNA TGCGCCAGCAGCCCCAGGGGGGGCCTCACTAATGAAAAACTGTTTTTT.

V and J are TRBV11-1 and TRBJ2-3; 11 nucleotides line up with TRBD1. CDR1 and CDR2 (germline): SGHAT, FQDESV (reference sequence). After removal of 11 bases from V and 2 bases from J, the junction contained 3 bases not matched to a gene. The CDR3 is 13 amino acids. The CDR3 sequence is CAGGQGATDTQYF. The CDR3 bases are TGTGCCGGTGGACAGGGGGCCACAGATACGCAGTATTTT.

The chain employs TRBV27 and TRBJ2-7; weak D call: TRBD2 (6 bases). The V and J ends lost 8 bases and 5 bases respectively, with 16 bases between them. CDR3 length: 13 residues. Germline lookup yields CDR1 MNHEY and CDR2 SMNVEV (reference sequence). CDR3 sequence reads: CASGQRGGDEQYF. In DNA, the CDR3 is TGTGCCAGCGGCCAACGGGGCGGGGACGAGCAGTACTTC.

The V gene is TRBV7-8, the J gene TRBJ2-1, with TRBD2 matching over 16 bases. Germline-derived CDR1 and CDR2 are SGHVS and FQNEAQ. This CDR3 is built from 19 residues. J was trimmed by 7 bases and V by 1 base; bases with no gene match: 10. This CDR3 reads CASSLVPGLAGGPGNEQFF. DNA of the CDR3: TGTGCCAGCAGCTTAGTCCCGGGACTAGCGGGGGGGCCTGGGAATGAGCAGTTCTTC.

CDR3: CASSAQGVTNEKLFF. DNA for the CDR3: TGTGCCAGCAGTGCACAGGGGGTAACTAATGAAAAACTGTTTTTT. The genes are TRBV6-1 and TRBJ1-4; TRBD1 aligns across 8 bases. CDR1 and CDR2 (germline): MNHNS, SASEGT. J lost 1 base, V lost 4 bases, and 2 bases had no gene match. The CDR3 is made up of 15 amino acids.